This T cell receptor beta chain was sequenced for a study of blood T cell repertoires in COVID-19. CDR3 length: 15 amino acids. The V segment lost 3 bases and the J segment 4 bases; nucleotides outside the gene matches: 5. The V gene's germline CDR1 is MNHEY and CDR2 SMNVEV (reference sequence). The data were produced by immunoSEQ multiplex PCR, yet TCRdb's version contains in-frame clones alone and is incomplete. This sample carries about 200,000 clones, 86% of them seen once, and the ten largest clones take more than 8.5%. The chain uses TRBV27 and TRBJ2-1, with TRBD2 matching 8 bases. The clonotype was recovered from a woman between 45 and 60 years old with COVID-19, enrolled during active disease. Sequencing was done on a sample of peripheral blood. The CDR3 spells CASSFSGGFYNEQFF. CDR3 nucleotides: TGTGCCAGCAGTTTCTCGGGGGGGTTTTACAATGAGCAGTTCTTC.